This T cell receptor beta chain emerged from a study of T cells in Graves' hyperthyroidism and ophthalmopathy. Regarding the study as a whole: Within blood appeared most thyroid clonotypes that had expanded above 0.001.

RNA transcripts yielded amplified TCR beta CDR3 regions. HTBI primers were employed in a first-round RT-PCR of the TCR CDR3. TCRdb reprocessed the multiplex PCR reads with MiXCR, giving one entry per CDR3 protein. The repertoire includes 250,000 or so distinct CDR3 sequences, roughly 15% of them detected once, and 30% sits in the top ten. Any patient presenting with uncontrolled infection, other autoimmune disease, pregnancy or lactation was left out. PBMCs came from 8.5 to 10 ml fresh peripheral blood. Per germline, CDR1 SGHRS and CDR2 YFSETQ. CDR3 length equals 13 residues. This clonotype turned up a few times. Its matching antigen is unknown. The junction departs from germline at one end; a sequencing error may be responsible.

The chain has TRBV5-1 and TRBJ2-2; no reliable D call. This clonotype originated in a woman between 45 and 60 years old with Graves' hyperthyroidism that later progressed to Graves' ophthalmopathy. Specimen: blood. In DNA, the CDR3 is TGTGCCAGCAGCCAATTTCTAACCGGGGAGCTGTTTTTT. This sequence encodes CASSQFLTGELFF.